One sample yielded the 9 T cell receptor beta chains listed below, sequenced in a study of cytomegalovirus exposure and HLA in healthy donors (dated by TCRdb to the late 2010s). The receptor library was made with the immunoSEQ multiplex PCR assay. A mixture of 60 forward primers for TCR Vbeta segments and 13 reverse primers for TCR Jbeta segments was used in the multiplex PCR. TCRdb carries this immuneACCESS record with in-frame sequences only. Its versions omit some clonotypes, under half of them owing to an unresolved V gene in the studies checked, with the rest unexplained. The sample contains approximately 120,000 clones, roughly 83% of them found a single time. In total, the top ten clones hold 15% to 20% of the sample. The sequenced material came from PBMCs. These receptors all come from a man between 18 and 35 years old in good health and CMV-seropositive.

V is TRBV5-4 and J is TRBJ1-1; 8 bases map to TRBD1. CDR1 is SGHNT and CDR2 is YYREEE in the germline V gene (reference sequence). The CDR3 is 13 residues long. Trimming removed 4 bases from V and 7 bases from J; junction bases left unmatched: 6. CDR3 protein: CASSLGQVREAFF. The CDR3, as DNA: TGTGCCAGCAGCCTGGGACAGGTGCGTGAAGCTTTCTTT.

This chain connects TRBV29-1 to TRBJ1-2; D is undetermined. V was pared by 7 bases and J by 0 bases, with 9 bases between. The CDR3 runs to 12 residues. The germline V gene encodes CDR1 SQVTM and CDR2 ANQGSEA. CDR3 nucleotide sequence: TGCAGCGGTGAGGACTCTAACTATGGCTACACCTTC. The encoded protein is CSGEDSNYGYTF.

The chain uses TRBV4-1 and TRBJ1-6, with D possibly matching TRBD1 (6 bases). The V gene lost 0 bases and the J gene lost 12 bases, with 15 bases spanning the gap. The CDR3 is 15 residues long. Germline V gives CDR1 MGHRA, CDR2 YSYEKL. CDR3 residues: CASSQENRDGEPLHF. The CDR3 DNA reads TGCGCCAGCAGCCAAGAAAACAGGGATGGGGAACCCCTCCACTTT.

Turning to this clone: The junction differs from germline at one of its ends, possibly a read error. The chain combines TRBV7-9 with TRBJ1-2; TRBD1 might be the D (6 bases). The CDR3 totals 11 residues. The germline V gene encodes CDR1 SEHNR and CDR2 FQNEAQ (reference sequence). The chain's CDR3 is CASSLAGTSHF. Here the CDR3 DNA reads TGTGCCAGCAGCTTAGCTGGGACAAGCCACTTC.

CDR3 coding DNA: TGTGCCAGCAGCTTACAGGTGAACACTGAAGCTTTCTTT. It specifies CASSLQVNTEAFF. The chain couples TRBV13 to TRBJ1-1, with D uncertain. CDR1 PRHDT and CDR2 FYEKMQ come from the germline V gene (reference sequence). The CDR3 consists of 13 residues. Trimming left V 2 bases short and J 0 bases short, with 4 bases between.

In this sample, this clone turned up a few times. The V and J genes are TRBV6-5 and TRBJ1-5, with 7 bases lining up with TRBD1. This CDR3 comprises 14 residues. Germline CDR1 reads MNHEY; CDR2 reads SVGAGI. V lost 6 bases and J lost 5; bases outside the gene matches: 7. This chain's CDR3 is CASSPGTDYQPQHF. CDR3 DNA: TGTGCCAGCAGCCCCGGGACAGATTATCAGCCCCAGCATTTT.

The chain links TRBV7-2 to TRBJ2-5; possibly TRBD1 for D (5 bases). CDR3 length equals 14 residues. V lost 5 bases to trimming and J lost 2 bases, with 12 bases between them. Germline V lookup: CDR1 SGHTA, CDR2 FQGNSA. DNA for the CDR3: TGTGCCAGCAGCAAGGACATCGCACAAGAGACCCAGTACTTC. Amino acids: CASSKDIAQETQYF.

The V call is TRBV25-1, the J call TRBJ2-1; 9 nucleotides agree with TRBD2. V trimming: 3 bases; J trimming: 5 bases; junction bases outside the gene matches: 5. Germline CDR1 reads MGHDK; CDR2 reads SYGVNS. This CDR3 spans 15 amino acids. The CDR3 bases are TGTGCCAGCAGTGACGTACAGCGGGGGGACAATGAGCAGTTCTTC. Translating it yields CASSDVQRGDNEQFF.

The chain couples TRBV7-3 to TRBJ1-2; TRBD1 matches at 7 bases. Germline V gene lookup returns CDR1 SGHTA and CDR2 FQGTGA. Trimming took 4 bases from V and 7 from J; bases not matched to a gene: 9. The CDR3 consists of 14 residues. Here the CDR3 DNA reads TGTGCCAGCAGCTCAATCGACAGGGTCTTTGGCTACACCTTC. This translates into CASSSIDRVFGYTF.